A selection of T cell receptor beta chains follows, all from one sample in a study of T-cell reconstitution after alpha-beta-depleted transplantation in children. One entry per CDR3 protein, called by TCRdb with MiXCR from the PCR reads. The sample holds 200,000 to 250,000 distinct CDR3 sequences, 6.6% seen once. Specimen: PBMCs, collected before TCRalphabeta/CD19-depleted stem cell transplant. These receptors all stem from a boy between 2 and 10 years old with acute lymphoblastic leukemia, due to receive a stem cell transplant. Each CDR3 is given with its conserved first and last residue. D genes are given only for firm matches.

v_gene,d_gene,CDR3aa
TRBV27,TRBD1,CASSKNAQGGQHEQYF
TRBV28,TRBD1,CASSTRGIDYGYTF
TRBV28,.,CASSSQDYGYTF
TRBV20-1,TRBD2,CSARAPTSGVADTQYF
TRBV28,TRBD1,CASSAQGEDEKLFF
TRBV18,.,CASSPRVSQETQYF
TRBV28,TRBD1,CATEDRDLYGYTF
TRBV9,.,CASSVGGNTGELFF
TRBV20-1,.,CSARGREAIYNSPLHF
TRBV4-3,TRBD2,CASSQGGGYLRNEQFF
TRBV21-1,.,CASSNFVNTEAFF
TRBV5-5,.,CATGSRGQETQYF
TRBV20-1,.,CSAQKGYF
TRBV29-1,TRBD2,CSVAISSGGNEQFF
TRBV2,.,CASSEPGYNQPQHF
TRBV29-1,.,CSVPTSSYNEQFF
TRBV5-1,TRBD2,CASSETSGYNEQFF
TRBV2,.,CASSASRHSGANVLTF